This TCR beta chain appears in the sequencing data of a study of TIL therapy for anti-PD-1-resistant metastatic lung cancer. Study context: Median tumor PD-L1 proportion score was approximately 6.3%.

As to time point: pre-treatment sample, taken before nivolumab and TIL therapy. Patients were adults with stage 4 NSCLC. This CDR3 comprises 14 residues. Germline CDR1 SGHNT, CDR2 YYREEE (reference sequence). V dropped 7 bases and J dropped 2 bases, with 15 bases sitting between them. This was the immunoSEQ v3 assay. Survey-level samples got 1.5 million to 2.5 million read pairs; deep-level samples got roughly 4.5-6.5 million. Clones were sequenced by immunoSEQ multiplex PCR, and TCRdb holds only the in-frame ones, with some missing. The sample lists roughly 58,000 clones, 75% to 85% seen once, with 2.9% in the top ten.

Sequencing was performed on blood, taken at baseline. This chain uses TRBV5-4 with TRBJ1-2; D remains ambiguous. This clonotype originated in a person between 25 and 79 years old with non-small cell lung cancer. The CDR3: CASRPRGINYGYTF. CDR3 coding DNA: TGTGCCAGCCGTCCGCGGGGAATCAACTATGGCTACACCTTC.